The present TCR beta chain was sequenced within a study of blood T cell repertoires in COVID-19. Background on the study: Acute-phase and convalescent COVID-19 samples originated in the United States, Italy and Spain. In each case, the material was cDNA or gDNA derived from T cells, B-cell-depleted T cells, or PBMCs.

This table comes from immunoSEQ multiplex PCR, and its TCRdb copy is limited to in-frame clones, with some not included. The sample has hundreds of thousands of clones; around 90% are singletons. The CDR3 length is 14 residues. V lost 5 bases to trimming and J lost 3 bases, with 14 bases between them. Germline V gives CDR1 SGHTA, CDR2 FQGNSA. The V gene is TRBV7-2, the J gene TRBJ2-7; D is perhaps TRBD1 (6 bases). The material sequenced was peripheral blood. The TCR comes from an older man with acute or convalescent COVID-19. The CDR3 DNA reads TGTGCCAGCAGCCTAAAGACAGGAGTCTACGAGCAGTACTTC. Translated: CASSLKTGVYEQYF.